This T cell receptor beta chain was identified during a study of T cell repertoires in cytomegalovirus infection. General study results and limits: HLA-C-restricted TCR beta clonotypes specific for CMV led the ex vivo response.

Germline V CDR1 and CDR2: SGHVS, FNYEAQ. This CDR3 has 14 amino acids. V was clipped by 5 bases and J by 6 bases, with 11 bases between them. Comment on this clonotype: Its antigen is as yet unknown.

TCRdb redid the calling of the reads with MiXCR, one entry per CDR3 protein. Here the sample spans about 530,000 distinct CDR3 sequences, approximately 26% being singletons. Sequencing used PBMCs. J is TRBJ1-6 and V is TRBV7-6; D is uncertain. The receptor's source is a human donor in good health (CMV status not recorded). Some clones in this sample may be carry-over from other donors' samples. This CDR3 is CASSQTRANSPLHF. The DNA for the CDR3 is TGTGCCAGCAGCCAGACACGGGCTAATTCACCCCTCCACTTT.